This entry lists 18 T cell receptor beta chains sequenced from one sample in a study of T cells expressing NK-cell markers (dated by TCRdb to about 2020). The library was made by 5' RACE. Sequenced using an Illumina HiSeq 2000. The reads were reprocessed in TCRdb, with one entry per CDR3 protein sequence and no accompanying DNA. This sample's table contains around 550,000 distinct CDR3 sequences. The ten largest clones take up around 4% of the sample. Material: blood T cells: a sorted CD56 or NKG2C T cell subset, CD4+ or CD8+ T cells, or bulk PBMC T cells (not recorded which). The receptors come from a man between 18 and 35 years old in good health. Donor details come from another sample of the same person, matched by shared clones.

The genes are TRBV30 and TRBJ2-7; TCRdb indicates TRBD2, and absent DNA this call remains unverified. CDR3 length: 13 amino acids. The germline gives CDR1 GTSNPN, CDR2 SVGIG (reference sequence). CDR3 amino acids: CAWTGLALGEQYF.

The rearrangement links TRBV25-1 to TRBJ2-1; TCRdb indicates TRBD2, and absent DNA this call remains unverified. Germline CDR1 and CDR2: MGHDK and SYGVNS. CDR3 size: 15 residues. CDR3 amino acids: CASSVGLAGRYEQFF.

The chain carries TRBV5-1 and TRBJ2-1; the D call from TCRdb, TRBD2, cannot be confirmed without DNA. The CDR3 runs 11 residues. Germline-derived CDR1 and CDR2 are SGHRS and YFSETQ. The CDR3 protein is CASREREEQFF.

The rearrangement uses TRBV11-2 and TRBJ1-2. Looked up from germline, CDR1 is SGHAT and CDR2 is FQNNGV. The CDR3 is 13 amino acids. The CDR3: CASSFGPAGGYTF.

The genes are TRBV29-1 and TRBJ2-5; there is no DNA to check the TCRdb D call of TRBD1. CDR1 is SQVTM and CDR2 is ANQGSEA in the germline V gene. The CDR3 is made up of 14 amino acids. CDR3 in amino acids: CSVRPDRVMETQYF.

The genes are TRBV27 and TRBJ2-3; the TCRdb D gene call, TRBD2, has no DNA to confirm it. The germline V gene has CDR1 MNHEY and CDR2 SMNVEV (reference sequence). The CDR3 runs 17 residues. The CDR3 region is CASSFWASGVLTDTQYF.

The chain links TRBV25-1 to TRBJ1-4. The CDR3 consists of 13 residues. CDR1 MGHDK and CDR2 SYGVNS come from the germline V gene. CDR3 in amino acids: CASGREGNQKLFF.

The gene calls are TRBV11-3 and TRBJ2-4; TCRdb selects TRBD1, and the lack of DNA leaves this call unchecked. Germline V gene lookup returns CDR1 SGHNT and CDR2 YENEEA. This CDR3 has 15 residues. The CDR3 reads CASSARGQGVDIQYF.

The V and J genes are TRBV24-1 and TRBJ2-1; as DNA is missing, the TRBD2 call by TCRdb cannot be tested. The germline gives CDR1 KGHDR, CDR2 SFDVKD. The CDR3 contains 16 residues. The CDR3 region is CATSDPRKGMADEQFF.

The chain employs TRBV13 and TRBJ2-1; the TCRdb D gene call, TRBD1, has no DNA to confirm it. Germline V CDR1 and CDR2: PRHDT, FYEKMQ (reference sequence). This CDR3 has 12 residues. CDR3 protein: CATGQGFTEQFF.

The chain couples TRBV9 to TRBJ1-4; TCRdb picks TRBD1, but there is no DNA to check that call. Germline V CDR1 and CDR2: SGDLS, YYNGEE. This CDR3 spans 14 amino acids. This chain's CDR3 is CASSVGTVDEKLFF.

This chain links TRBV7-9 with TRBJ2-1; without DNA, the TCRdb call of TRBD2 cannot be checked. The germline V gene has CDR1 SEHNR and CDR2 FQNEAQ (reference sequence). The CDR3 is 18 amino acids. This CDR3 is CASSSGLAGESSYNEQFF.

The chain has TRBV30 and TRBJ2-3; the D gene TCRdb calls, TRBD2, cannot be checked with no DNA. This CDR3 has 15 amino acids. Germline loops: CDR1 GTSNPN, CDR2 SVGIG (reference sequence). The chain's CDR3 is CAWSVTSGDLDTQYF.

V and J are TRBV4-1 and TRBJ2-5; TCRdb lists TRBD2, though no DNA is available to test this call. The CDR3 extends over 16 amino acids. CDR1 MGHRA and CDR2 YSYEKL come from the germline V gene. CDR3 sequence: CASSPAGLAVEETQYF.

The V gene is TRBV3-1, the J gene TRBJ2-3. In germline, CDR1 is LGHDT, CDR2 YNNKEL (reference sequence). The CDR3 runs 15 residues. The CDR3 loop is CASSQDGWGTDTQYF.

The chain combines TRBV24-1 with TRBJ2-3; TCRdb's D gene call, TRBD2, goes unchecked for lack of DNA. The germline V gene has CDR1 KGHDR and CDR2 SFDVKD. The CDR3 totals 16 residues. CDR3: CATTGLSGRGTDTQYF.

V and J are TRBV4-2 and TRBJ2-1; TCRdb's D gene call, TRBD2, goes unchecked for lack of DNA. Per germline, CDR1 LGHNA and CDR2 YNFKEQ. The CDR3 spans 17 residues. CDR3 in amino acids: CASSQIGSRSSYNEQFF.

The chain carries TRBV29-1 and TRBJ2-5; the TCRdb call, TRBD1, lacks DNA for checking. This CDR3 contains 16 residues. Germline CDR1 and CDR2: SQVTM and ANQGSEA. The chain's CDR3 is CSVGGSWTGVSETQYF.